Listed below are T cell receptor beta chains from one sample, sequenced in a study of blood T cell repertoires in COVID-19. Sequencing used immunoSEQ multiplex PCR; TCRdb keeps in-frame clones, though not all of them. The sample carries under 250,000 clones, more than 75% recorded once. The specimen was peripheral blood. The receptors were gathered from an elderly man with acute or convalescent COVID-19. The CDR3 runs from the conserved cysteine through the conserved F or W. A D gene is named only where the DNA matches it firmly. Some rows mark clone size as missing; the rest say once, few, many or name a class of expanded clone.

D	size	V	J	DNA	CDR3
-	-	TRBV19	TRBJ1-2	TGTGCCAGTAGTCCGTACGCCAGGAATAACTATGGCTACACCTTC	CASSPYARNNYGYTF
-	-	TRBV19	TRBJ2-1	TGTGCCAGTAGTACCCCAGGGGGGTCCTACAATGAGCAGTTCTTC	CASSTPGGSYNEQFF
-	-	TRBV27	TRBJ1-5	TGTGCCAGCAGCCTCCCCCCAGGGGGCAATCAGCCCCAGCATTTT	CASSLPPGGNQPQHF
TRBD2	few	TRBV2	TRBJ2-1	TGTGCCAGCAGTGAACGACCCTGGGTGGGACTAGCGGGAGGGTACAATGAGCAGTTCTTC	CASSERPWVGLAGGYNEQFF
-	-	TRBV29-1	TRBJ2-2	TGCAGCGTTGGGCAGGCCACCGGGGAGCTGTTTTTT	CSVGQATGELFF
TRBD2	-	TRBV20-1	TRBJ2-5	TGCAGTGCTAGTCCTAGACTAGCGGGAGGGAACAGGGAGACCCAGTACTTC	CSASPRLAGGNRETQYF
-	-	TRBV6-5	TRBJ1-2	TGTGCCAGCAGTTACCTCGGGGGGCAGGATGGCTACACCTTC	CASSYLGGQDGYTF
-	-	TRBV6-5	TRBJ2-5	TGTGCCAGCAGTTACTCGGGACTTCAAGAGACCCAGTACTTC	CASSYSGLQETQYF
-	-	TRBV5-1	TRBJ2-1	TGCGCCAGCAGCTTGACAACCGATGAGCAGTTCTTC	CASSLTTDEQFF
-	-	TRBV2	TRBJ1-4	TGTGCCAGCAGTGAAGCAGGAGGGGAGGGGGAAAAACTGTTTTTT	CASSEAGGEGEKLFF
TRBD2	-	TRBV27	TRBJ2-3	TGTGCCAGCAGTCTCGGGACTAGCGGACTAGGGACAGATACGCAGTATTTT	CASSLGTSGLGTDTQYF
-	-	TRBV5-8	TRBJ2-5	TGTGCCAGCAGCAATCTGAGACAACAAGAGACCCAGTACTTC	CASSNLRQQETQYF
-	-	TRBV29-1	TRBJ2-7	TGCAGCGTTGAAGGGGTCCCGGGGGTAACATACGAGCAGTACTTC	CSVEGVPGVTYEQYF
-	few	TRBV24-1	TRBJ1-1	TGTGCCACCAGTGCCCCGGGGGGCCACACTGAAGCTTTCTTT	CATSAPGGHTEAFF
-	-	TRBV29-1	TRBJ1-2	TGCAGCGTTGTGTTTTCCGGCAGGGGTGGCTACACCTTC	CSVVFSGRGGYTF
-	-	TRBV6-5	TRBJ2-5	TGTGCCAGCAGTTACTCGTGGTCCAGGCAAGAGACCCAGTACTTC	CASSYSWSRQETQYF
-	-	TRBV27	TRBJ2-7	TGTGCCAGCAGTTTAAGGCGGACTCGCTCCTACGAGCAGTACTTC	CASSLRRTRSYEQYF
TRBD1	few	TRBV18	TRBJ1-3	TGTGCCAGCTCACGAGGGACAGATGGAAACACCATATATTTT	CASSRGTDGNTIYF
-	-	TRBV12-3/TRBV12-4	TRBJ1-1	TGTGCCAGCAGTACCTCAGGGAGGACTGAAGCTTTCTTT	CASSTSGRTEAFF
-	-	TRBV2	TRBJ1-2	TGTGCAAGCGGGGAGGGTATGAGCTACACCTTC	CASGEGMSYTF
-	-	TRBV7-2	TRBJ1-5	TGTGCCAGCAGCTCAAATAGCAATCAGCCCCAGCATTTT	CASSSNSNQPQHF
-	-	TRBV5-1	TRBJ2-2	TGCGCCAGCAGCTTTGCGGGACTCGAAACCGGGGAGCTGTTTTTT	CASSFAGLETGELFF
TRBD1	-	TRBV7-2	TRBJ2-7	TGTGCCAGCAGCTTCCCGGGACAGGGGCGCGAGCAGTACTTC	CASSFPGQGREQYF
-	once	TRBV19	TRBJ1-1	TGTGCCAGTAGTATGTGGGTTGGAGTTCTGAACACTGAAGCTTTCTTT	CASSMWVGVLNTEAFF
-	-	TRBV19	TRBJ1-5	TGTGCCAGTAGTATCAATAAGGGAGACAATCAGCCCCAGCATTTT	CASSINKGDNQPQHF
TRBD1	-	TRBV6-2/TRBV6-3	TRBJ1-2	TGTGCCAGCAGTTCCCCGACAGGGTATAACTATGGCTACACCTTC	CASSSPTGYNYGYTF
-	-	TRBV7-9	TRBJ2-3	TGTGCCAGCAGCCTGACAGGACTCACAGATACGCAGTATTTT	CASSLTGLTDTQYF
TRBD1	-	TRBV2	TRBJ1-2	TGTGCCAGCAGTGAAGAGGGGACAGGTGTTGTCACCTTC	CASSEEGTGVVTF
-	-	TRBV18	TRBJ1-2	TGTGCCAGCTCACCAGAGAGGGTGTACGGCTACACCTTC	CASSPERVYGYTF
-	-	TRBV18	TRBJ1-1	TGTGCCAGCTCACCCACAGCCGGACAGATGAACACTGAAGCTTTCTTT	CASSPTAGQMNTEAFF
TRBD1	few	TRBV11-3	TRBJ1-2	TGTGCCAGCAGCGAGGGGACAGACTATGGCTACACCTTC	CASSEGTDYGYTF